The clone carrying this T cell receptor beta chain has a handful of counts. Its target is unknown. The data were taken from a study of beta chain features in type 1 diabetes. General study points: HLA influence on TCRB rearrangement stayed unresolved here. In all four CD4+ subsets, TCRB CDR3 length was significantly, moderately reduced in type 1 diabetes.

cDNA synthesis used the whole RNA isolate, giving expressed TCRB sequences. Sequenced by immunoSEQ multiplex PCR; TCRdb stores in-frame clones only, minus some. The data contain 600,000 or so clones, more than 13% of them seen just once; the ten biggest clones take up 0.03% to 0.045%. V lost 2 bases, J lost 4 bases, and 8 bases lay in between. CDR1 and CDR2 (germline): MNHEY, SVGAGI. This CDR3 comprises 13 residues. This TCR came from a man aged 18 to 29 with type 1 diabetes. This chain connects TRBV6-5 to TRBJ1-2, with no clear D. The sequenced sample was naive CD4+ T cells from blood. The CDR3 loop is CASSYSAAYGYTF. CDR3 sequence (DNA): TGTGCCAGCAGTTACAGTGCTGCCTATGGCTACACCTTC.